The 24 T cell receptor beta chains below were found in one sample sequenced in a study of T cell responses to AZD1222 COVID-19 vaccine. This table comes from immunoSEQ multiplex PCR, and its TCRdb copy is limited to in-frame clones, with some not included. The data contain 130,000 or so clones, approximately 90% of them singletons. The material sequenced was peripheral blood, taken on day 0 of AZD1222 vaccination. These receptors all stem from an adult in good health.

This chain connects TRBV29-1 to TRBJ1-1, with D unresolved. Trimming took 7 bases from V and 5 from J, leaving 20 bases between them. CDR1 and CDR2 (germline): SQVTM, ANQGSEA. The CDR3 totals 14 residues. CDR3 in DNA: TGCAGCGCCGTCTCGATCGGGGTGGGGACTGAAGCTTTCTTT. This encodes CSAVSIGVGTEAFF.

This clone was found once. The chain combines TRBV18 with TRBJ2-1, with TRBD1 identical over 8 bases. V lost 6 bases and J lost 9; bases outside the gene matches: 16. The length of the CDR3 is 16 residues. Germline lookup yields CDR1 KGHSH and CDR2 LQKENI. The CDR3 sequence is CASSPSDRGSFFEQFF. CDR3 sequence (DNA): TGTGCCAGCTCCCCCTCCGACAGGGGCAGTTTCTTTGAGCAGTTCTTC.

The chain is built from TRBV25-1 and TRBJ1-5; D is undetermined. Germline V gives CDR1 MGHDK, CDR2 SYGVNS. Between the trimmed V and J ends, which lost 3 bases and 5 bases, there was a span of 11 bases. There are 14 residues in the CDR3. The CDR3 nucleotides read TGTGCCAGCAGTGACGGCAGAAATGATCAGCCCCAGCATTTT. It is translated as CASSDGRNDQPQHF.

The chain joins TRBV4-1 to TRBJ1-3; D gene uncertain. Germline V CDR1 and CDR2: MGHRA, YSYEKL. The V and J ends lost 6 bases and 2 bases respectively, with 11 bases between them. This CDR3 region has 14 residues. The DNA for the CDR3 is TGCGCCAGCAGTCGGACTATGGCTGGAAACACCATATATTTT. Translated, it gives CASSRTMAGNTIYF.

The chain carries TRBV3-1 (or the pseudogene TRBV3-2) and TRBJ2-7; D unresolved. Between the trimmed V and J ends, which lost 1 base and 1 base, there was a span of 8 bases. Germline V gives CDR1 LGHDT, CDR2 YNNKEL (reference sequence). The length of the CDR3 is 14 residues. The CDR3 bases are TGTGCCAGCAGCCAAGCACGGGCTTCCTACGAGCAGTACTTC. This encodes CASSQARASYEQYF.

This clone appeared once. The V gene is TRBV2, the J gene TRBJ1-2; no clear D gene. This CDR3 is built from 11 residues. The germline V gene encodes CDR1 SNHLY and CDR2 FYNNEI. The germline V and J ends were trimmed by 1 base and 12 bases, with 9 bases remaining between them. The CDR3 DNA reads TGTGCCAGCAGTGAAGGACCGAATAACACCTTC. Translating it yields CASSEGPNNTF.

The CDR3 is CSVGLERGTDTQYF. The CDR3 DNA reads TGCAGCGTAGGACTCGAACGGGGCACAGATACGCAGTATTTT. V gene TRBV29-1 combines with J gene TRBJ2-3; the D gene is possibly TRBD2 (5 bases). The V and J ends lost 6 bases and 1 base respectively, with 14 bases between them. Germline CDR1 reads SQVTM; CDR2 reads ANQGSEA. CDR3 length: 14 amino acids.

J is TRBJ2-7 and V is TRBV19; D is undetermined. The length of the CDR3 is 16 residues. V was pared by 6 bases and J by 3 bases, with 21 bases between. Germline V gives CDR1 LNHDA, CDR2 SQIVND (reference sequence). The CDR3 reads CASSLNWGDLHYEQYF. The CDR3 DNA reads TGTGCCAGTAGCCTGAATTGGGGTGATCTACACTACGAGCAGTACTTC.

Note on this clone: Within the sample, other DNA sequences also encode this same CDR3. J is TRBJ2-3 and V is TRBV5-1; D not certain. V lost 2 bases and J lost 6, with 4 bases in between. In germline, CDR1 is SGHRS, CDR2 YFSETQ. The CDR3 sequence is 11 residues long. CDR3 DNA sequence: TGCGCCAGCAGCTTCCGGGATACGCAGTATTTT. Translating gives CASSFRDTQYF.

This chain joins TRBV29-1 and TRBJ2-7, with D possibly matching TRBD1 (6 bases). The CDR3 length is 14 residues. V gave up 6 bases and J gave up 3 bases, with 18 bases separating them. The germline CDR1 and CDR2 sequences are SQVTM and ANQGSEA. The CDR3, as DNA: TGCAGCGTGTCTTGGTTCGGCAGGGGCTACGAGCAGTACTTC. It yields the protein CSVSWFGRGYEQYF.

This rearrangement joins TRBV10-3 to TRBJ2-1; 11 bases line up with TRBD2. This CDR3 comprises 18 residues. The V gene's germline CDR1 is ENHRY and CDR2 SYGVKD. V lost 7 bases, J lost 8 bases, and 19 bases stayed unmatched. DNA for the CDR3: TGTGCCATCACCGAAGGTACTAGCGGGGGCCACGCGGAGTATGAGCAGTTCTTC. Amino acid sequence: CAITEGTSGGHAEYEQFF.

The chain employs TRBV4-2 and TRBJ1-4; a weak D match, TRBD1 (5 bases). This CDR3 contains 14 residues. Trimming took 3 bases from V and 5 from J, leaving 10 bases between them. Per germline, CDR1 LGHNA and CDR2 YNFKEQ. The DNA for the CDR3 is TGTGCCAGCAGCCACCGGGACGGAAATGAAAAACTGTTTTTT. Its protein is CASSHRDGNEKLFF.

The chain recombines TRBV19 with TRBJ1-5; possible D gene TRBD1, 6 bases. CDR1 is LNHDA, CDR2 SQIVND, per germline (reference sequence). The CDR3 is made up of 16 amino acids. V was cut by 5 bases and J by 1 base, with 15 bases left in between. CDR3 residues: CASSVPPGASNQPQHF. CDR3 bases: TGTGCCAGTAGTGTCCCCCCGGGGGCAAGCAATCAGCCCCAGCATTTT.

This clone was seen a handful of times. The V and J genes are TRBV2 and TRBJ1-2; D is perhaps TRBD1 (6 bases). The CDR3 length is 13 residues. Germline assignment: CDR1 SNHLY and CDR2 FYNNEI. The ends were cut back, 2 bases at V and 8 bases at J, with 12 bases in the middle. The CDR3 DNA follows: TGTGCCAGCAGTGAAAACAGGGAGGGAGGCTACACCTTC. Translation: CASSENREGGYTF.

The gene calls are TRBV28 and TRBJ2-7; weak D call: TRBD2 (6 bases). Per germline, CDR1 MDHEN and CDR2 SYDVKM. CDR3 length: 12 residues. Trimming removed 6 bases at V and 0 bases at J, with 6 bases between. The CDR3 DNA reads as TGTGCCAGCAGGGGGGGCTCCTACGAGCAGTACTTC. This codes for CASRGGSYEQYF.

The chain carries TRBV10-3 and TRBJ1-5; no clear D. V gave up 5 bases and J gave up 7 bases, with 12 bases separating them. The CDR3 totals 13 residues. Germline V gives CDR1 ENHRY, CDR2 SYGVKD. The CDR3 DNA reads TGTGCCATCAGTAATCAAGGGTTGCAGCCCCAGCATTTT. As protein: CAISNQGLQPQHF.

V is TRBV2 and J is TRBJ2-3; 9 bases line up with TRBD1. CDR3 length equals 14 residues. Germline lookup yields CDR1 SNHLY and CDR2 FYNNEI. The V segment lost 4 bases and the J segment 1 base; nucleotides outside the gene matches: 0. The CDR3 DNA follows: TGTGCCAGCAGTGGGGACAGGGGCACAGATACGCAGTATTTT. Translated: CASSGDRGTDTQYF. Variable domain in full (rest from reference TRBV2 and TRBJ2-3): EPEVTQTPSHQVTQMGQEVILRCVPISNHLYFYWYRQILGQKVEFLVSFYNNEISEKSEIFDDQFSVERPDGSNFTLKIRSTKLEDSAMYFCASSGDRGTDTQYFGPGTRLTVL.

The chain recombines TRBV12-5 with TRBJ1-4; D remains ambiguous. V lost 2 bases and J lost 4, with 8 bases in between. Germline CDR1 reads LGHNT; CDR2 reads FRNRAP. The CDR3 runs to 14 residues. CDR3 coding DNA: TGTGCTAGTGGTTTGACCGATATTAATGAAAAACTGTTTTTT. As protein: CASGLTDINEKLFF.

The rearrangement joins TRBV9 to TRBJ2-7; D gene ambiguous. The CDR3 covers 15 residues. CDR1 and CDR2 from the germline V gene are SGDLS and YYNGEE. V lost 0 bases and J lost 3, with 13 bases in between. The CDR3 DNA reads as TGTGCCAGCAGCGTAGCTAGTGGCACTCACTACGAGCAGTACTTC. Encoded protein: CASSVASGTHYEQYF. Supplemented by reference TRBV9 and TRBJ2-7, the full variable domain reads DSGVTQTPKHLITATGQRVTLRCSPRSGDLSVYWYQQSLDQGLQFLIQYYNGEERAKGNILERFSAQQFPDLHSELNLSSLELGDSALYFCASSVASGTHYEQYFGPGTRLTVT.

This chain uses TRBV6-5 with TRBJ1-6; TRBD1 might be the D (5 bases). V was clipped by 3 bases and J by 10 bases, with 13 bases between them. The CDR3 length is 14 residues. Germline V lookup: CDR1 MNHEY, CDR2 SVGAGI. CDR3 DNA sequence: TGTGCCAGCAGTTATATCGGGACCGAGTCACCCCTCCACTTT. Translation gives CASSYIGTESPLHF.

The chain joins TRBV5-4 to TRBJ1-1; 9 nucleotides agree with TRBD1. Trimming cost V 2 bases and J 4 bases; bases outside gene matches: 6. This CDR3 spans 15 amino acids. Germline CDR1 SGHNT, CDR2 YYREEE (reference sequence). CDR3 nucleotides: TGTGCCAGCAGCTTCCCGACAGGGGGAACCACTGAAGCTTTCTTT. Encoded protein: CASSFPTGGTTEAFF.

The CDR3 DNA follows: TGTGCCTGGAGTGCGTTACAGAGGGCTGGAAACACCATATATTTT. This codes for CAWSALQRAGNTIYF. The rearrangement links TRBV30 to TRBJ1-3; D unclear. This CDR3 has 15 amino acids. The V gene lost 1 base and the J gene lost 2 bases, with 12 bases spanning the gap. Germline-derived CDR1 and CDR2 are GTSNPN and SVGIG (reference sequence).

V is TRBV5-5 and J is TRBJ1-5; no clear D gene. Germline V gives CDR1 SGHKS, CDR2 YYEKEE (reference sequence). CDR3 length: 16 residues. V was shortened by 0 bases and J by 0 bases, with 10 bases between the two germline ends. The CDR3 region has the DNA TGTGCCAGCAGCTTGGGGGTGGGGAATAGCAATCAGCCCCAGCATTTT. Protein sequence: CASSLGVGNSNQPQHF.

The J gene is TRBJ2-3, the V gene TRBV9, with 12 bases identical to TRBD2. Germline CDR1 SGDLS, CDR2 YYNGEE. The CDR3 length is 16 residues. V dropped 3 bases and J dropped 5; count of bases not matched to a gene: 7. For the CDR3, the DNA is TGTGCCAGCAGCGCCGGACTAGCGGGGAGTGGAGATACGCAGTATTTT. It is translated as CASSAGLAGSGDTQYF.